The 32 T cell receptor beta chains below were found in one sample sequenced in a study of regulatory T cells in long-lasting Graves disease. Building of the TCR beta libraries involved iRepertoire HTBI primers and Arm-PCR of CDR3 regions. MiXCR, applied by TCRdb to the multiplex PCR reads, yields one record per CDR3 protein. This sample has a few hundred thousand distinct CDR3 sequences, with around 15% found just once. The time point here: newly diagnosed GD, antithyroid drugs for less than 3 months. PBMCs were the source of the RNA used for TCR sequencing. Separately, the same data were catalogued under a study of T cells in Graves' hyperthyroidism and ophthalmopathy.

Sequenced here: peripheral blood mononuclear cells (PBMCs), sampled at new diagnosis, from a patient treated with antithyroid drugs. The source of these receptors is a woman between 45 and 65 years old with Graves disease.

Ten or more counts support this clonotype. This chain uses TRBV3-1 with TRBJ2-5; no clear D gene. The CDR3 runs 15 residues. CDR1 and CDR2 from the germline V gene are LGHDT and YNNKEL (reference sequence). Trimming took off 4 bases at V and 0 bases at J, with 12 bases between the two ends. CDR3 DNA sequence: TGTGCCAGCAGCCTCGCGGCAGACCACCAAGAGACCCAGTACTTC. Residues: CASSLAADHQETQYF.

This clonotype was counted at least ten times. This chain links TRBV27 with TRBJ2-1, with TRBD2 identical over 11 bases. The CDR3 is made up of 16 amino acids. Germline loops: CDR1 MNHEY, CDR2 SMNVEV (reference sequence). Losses at the gene ends were 3 bases for V and 4 bases for J; bases not matched to a gene: 5. Here the CDR3 DNA reads TGTGCCAGCAGTTTCCTCGGGACTAGCGGATACAATGAGCAGTTCTTC. This encodes CASSFLGTSGYNEQFF.

This clonotype was seen a few times. The CDR3: CASSRGRYEQYF. DNA of the CDR3: TGTGCCAGCAGTAGGGGGCGCTACGAGCAGTACTTC. This chain joins TRBV28 and TRBJ2-7; 7 nucleotides align to TRBD1. The CDR3 length is 12 residues. Germline values: CDR1 MDHEN, CDR2 SYDVKM. V was pared by 5 bases and J by 3 bases, with 1 base of the junction left unmatched.

This clonotype was detected many times. Here the CDR3 reads CASSLRTSGGYNEQFF. In DNA form, the CDR3 reads TGTGCCAGCAGCCTCCGGACTAGCGGGGGGTACAATGAGCAGTTCTTC. The V gene is TRBV3-1, the J gene TRBJ2-1, with TRBD2 matching over 14 bases. Germline CDR1 is LGHDT and CDR2 is YNNKEL (reference sequence). With 4 bases clipped from V and 4 bases from J, the junction kept 3 bases outside the gene matches. This CDR3 contains 16 residues.

This clonotype has a count of ten or more. This chain connects TRBV30 to TRBJ2-2; D is ambiguous. Germline CDR1 reads GTSNPN; CDR2 reads SVGIG (reference sequence). This CDR3 contains 14 residues. The ends were cut back, 4 bases at V and 4 bases at J, with 13 bases in the middle. The CDR3 sequence is CAWNRKATTGELFF. In DNA, the CDR3 is TGTGCCTGGAATCGGAAGGCGACCACCGGGGAGCTGTTTTTT.

This clonotype has at least ten counts. This chain uses TRBV28 with TRBJ2-7; 10 bases are a match to TRBD2. Germline loops: CDR1 MDHEN, CDR2 SYDVKM. This CDR3 has 14 amino acids. The V gene end was trimmed by 4 bases and the J gene end by 4 bases; junction bases not matched to a gene: 4. CDR3 sequence reads: CASSSSSGRYEQYF. The CDR3 coding sequence is TGTGCCAGCAGTTCCTCTAGCGGGAGATACGAGCAGTACTTC.

This clonotype was found many times. The J gene is TRBJ2-5, the V gene TRBV5-8; D tentatively reads TRBD1 or TRBD2 (5 bases each). The V gene lost 4 bases and the J gene lost 2 bases, with 15 bases spanning the gap. Germline-derived CDR1 and CDR2 are SGHTS and YDEGEE. CDR3 length: 15 residues. This chain's CDR3 is CASSRGRTLQETQYF. For the CDR3, the DNA is TGTGCCAGCAGCAGGGGACGGACCTTACAAGAGACCCAGTACTTC.

This clonotype showed up many times. The chain employs TRBV7-8 and TRBJ2-1, with 7 bases matching TRBD1. V gave up 3 bases and J gave up 7 bases; unmatched junction bases: 18. This CDR3 is built from 18 residues. The germline V gene encodes CDR1 SGHVS and CDR2 FQNEAQ. DNA of the CDR3: TGTGCCAGCAGCTTGGGTGTAGGGGGCCTGCTTGGGCTTAATGAGCAGTTCTTC. It encodes CASSLGVGGLLGLNEQFF.

V gene TRBV5-1 combines with J gene TRBJ2-3, with D perhaps matching TRBD1 or TRBD2 (5 bases each). V lost 2 bases, J lost 4 bases, and 8 bases lay in between. The CDR3 has 13 residues. The germline V gene has CDR1 SGHRS and CDR2 YFSETQ. In DNA, the CDR3 is TGCGCCAGCAGCTTTAGAGGGGCAGATACGCAGTATTTT. It translates to CASSFRGADTQYF.

This clonotype was counted between two and nine times. V is TRBV6-1 and J is TRBJ2-7, with D unclear. In germline, CDR1 is MNHNS, CDR2 SASEGT. The CDR3 has 12 residues. V gave up 6 bases and J gave up 3 bases, with 9 bases separating them. CDR3 residues: CASSSPVYEQYF. CDR3 DNA sequence: TGTGCCAGCAGCTCCCCCGTCTACGAGCAGTACTTC.

This clonotype showed up many times. The V gene is TRBV5-1, the J gene TRBJ2-1, with D perhaps matching TRBD2 (6 bases). V lost 0 bases, J lost 7 bases, and 14 bases lay in between. This CDR3 contains 15 residues. Germline V gene sequence: CDR1 SGHRS, CDR2 YFSETQ. CDR3 protein: CASSLGSSAGNEQFF. The CDR3 DNA is TGCGCCAGCAGCTTGGGGTCTAGCGCGGGGAATGAGCAGTTCTTC. Filled out from reference TRBV5-1 and TRBJ2-1, the complete variable domain reads KAGVTQTPRYLIKTRGQQVTLSCSPISGHRSVSWYQQTPGQGLQFLFEYFSETQRNKGNFPGRFSGRQFSNSRSEMNVSTLELGDSALYLCASSLGSSAGNEQFFGPGTRLTVL.

This clonotype was detected ten times or more. V is TRBV7-3 and J is TRBJ2-3, with TRBD2 matching over 8 bases. CDR3 length equals 15 residues. Germline loops: CDR1 SGHTA, CDR2 FQGTGA. V was clipped by 4 bases and J by 2 bases; unmatched bases: 5. The CDR3 DNA reads TGTGCCAGCAGCTCTGGGACTAGAGACACAGATACGCAGTATTTT. Amino acids: CASSSGTRDTDTQYF.

This clonotype has a count of ten or more. The genes are TRBV12-3 or TRBV12-4 and TRBJ1-2; D ambiguous. The CDR3 sequence is 14 residues long. With 5 bases removed from V and 4 bases from J, the gap between germline ends came to 14 bases. CDR3 residues: CASSTRPELYGYTF. CDR3 bases: TGTGCCAGCAGTACCCGACCGGAACTCTATGGCTACACCTTC.

The sample holds many counts of this clonotype. The rearrangement links TRBV3-1 to TRBJ1-3, with 7 bases identical to TRBD1. Germline loops: CDR1 LGHDT, CDR2 YNNKEL (reference sequence). CDR3 size: 16 residues. The V gene end was trimmed by 0 bases and the J gene end by 3 bases; junction bases not matched to a gene: 5. In DNA, the CDR3 is TGTGCCAGCAGCCAAGATGGAGGGGGCCTTGGAAACACCATATATTTT. Translated: CASSQDGGGLGNTIYF. Supplemented by reference TRBV3-1 and TRBJ1-3, the full variable domain reads DTAVSQTPKYLVTQMGNDKSIKCEQNLGHDTMYWYKQDSKKFLKIMFSYNNKELIINETVPNRFSPKSPDKAHLNLHINSLELGDSAVYFCASSQDGGGLGNTIYFGEGSWLTVV.

The CDR3 reads CSVETQGYEQYF. The CDR3 coding sequence is TGCAGCGTTGAAACCCAGGGCTACGAGCAGTACTTC. This sequence joins TRBV29-1 and TRBJ2-7; a weak D match, TRBD1 (5 bases). The CDR3 sequence is 12 residues long. Trimming pared 2 bases from V and 3 bases from J, leaving 8 bases between. CDR1 is SQVTM, CDR2 ANQGSEA, per germline.

This clonotype has only a few counts. This chain joins TRBV9 and TRBJ2-5, with 11 bases matching TRBD2. Germline loops: CDR1 SGDLS, CDR2 YYNGEE. Trimming cost V 0 bases and J 1 base; bases outside gene matches: 11. The CDR3 runs 19 residues. This chain's CDR3 is CASSVAPWGTSGLQETQYF. CDR3 sequence (DNA): TGTGCCAGCAGCGTAGCTCCTTGGGGGACTAGCGGCCTCCAAGAGACCCAGTACTTC.

This clonotype has only a few counts. The chain employs TRBV5-1 and TRBJ2-1; perhaps TRBD1 as D (5 bases). Per germline, CDR1 SGHRS and CDR2 YFSETQ. This CDR3 has 15 residues. Trimming stripped 4 bases from V and 4 bases from J, with 15 bases between. The CDR3 coding sequence is TGCGCCAGCAGCCTCTTGGGGCAGGGATACAATGAGCAGTTCTTC. It specifies CASSLLGQGYNEQFF.

There are a few counts of this clonotype. The gene calls are TRBV10-1 and TRBJ2-1, with 13 nucleotides matching TRBD2. Germline V gene lookup returns CDR1 WNHNN and CDR2 SYGVQD (reference sequence). The CDR3 runs 15 residues. V shed 6 bases and J 8 bases; nucleotides not matched to a gene: 7. Written as DNA, the CDR3 is TGCGCCAGCAGGAAAGGACTAGCGGGAGAGGATGAGCAGTTCTTC. It codes for CASRKGLAGEDEQFF.

In nucleotides, the CDR3 is TGTGCCAGCAGCCAGACTCGCACAGATACGCAGTATTTT. It is translated as CASSQTRTDTQYF. V is TRBV3-1 and J is TRBJ2-3, with D unclear. V was cut by 3 bases and J by 1 base, with 5 bases left in between. CDR1 LGHDT and CDR2 YNNKEL come from the germline V gene (reference sequence). The CDR3 is 13 residues long.

This clonotype was found many times. The CDR3, as DNA: TGTGCCAGCAGTTTACTAGGGTTTGCAGATACGCAGTATTTT. Translation: CASSLLGFADTQYF. This chain uses TRBV27 with TRBJ2-3; D is ambiguous. V dropped 2 bases and J dropped 4 bases, with 10 bases sitting between them. The germline V gene encodes CDR1 MNHEY and CDR2 SMNVEV (reference sequence). This CDR3 is 14 amino acids long.

This chain joins TRBV18 and TRBJ2-2; 7 bases align to TRBD1. The CDR3 is 14 residues long. Germline trimming cut 9 bases from V and 3 bases from J; bases unmatched to any gene: 7. Germline loops: CDR1 KGHSH, CDR2 LQKENI. The CDR3 nucleotides are TGTGCCAGTGTGGACAGGCGTCACACCGGGGAGCTGTTTTTT. This encodes CASVDRRHTGELFF.

About this clonotype: This may be a read error: a much more frequent sequence differs by one nucleotide. This chain links TRBV3-1 with TRBJ1-2; D not resolved. Between the trimmed V and J ends, which lost 5 bases and 4 bases, there was a span of 11 bases. The V gene's germline CDR1 is LGHDT and CDR2 YNNKEL (reference sequence). The CDR3 contains 13 residues. The CDR3 coding sequence is TGTGCCAGCAGCATAGGGATCGCCTATGGCTACACCTTC. Translation gives CASSIGIAYGYTF.

This clonotype was recorded a few times. The chain couples TRBV3-1 to TRBJ2-7; no reliable D call. Germline loops: CDR1 LGHDT, CDR2 YNNKEL (reference sequence). Trimming removed 2 bases from V and 4 bases from J, with 6 bases in between. This CDR3 has 12 amino acids. The CDR3 region is CASSQSDYEQYF. CDR3 bases: TGTGCCAGCAGCCAATCCGATTACGAGCAGTACTTC.

This clonotype was picked up many times. CDR3 protein: CASRKSGTSGYEQYF. The CDR3 DNA reads TGTGCCAGCAGAAAGTCCGGGACTAGCGGGTACGAGCAGTACTTC. The rearrangement joins TRBV28 to TRBJ2-7; 12 positions match TRBD2. V trimming: 6 bases; J trimming: 4 bases; junction bases outside the gene matches: 7. CDR3 length equals 15 residues. Germline V CDR1 and CDR2: MDHEN, SYDVKM.

The sample holds many counts of this clonotype. The chain carries TRBV7-9 and TRBJ2-1; 10 positions match TRBD2. Germline CDR1 reads SEHNR; CDR2 reads FQNEAQ (reference sequence). The CDR3 is 16 amino acids. With 0 bases clipped from V and 6 bases from J, the junction kept 5 bases outside the gene matches. The DNA of the CDR3 is TGTGCCAGCAGCTTAGCTAGCGGGAGGCTGCGCAATGAGCAGTTCTTC. Encoded protein: CASSLASGRLRNEQFF. The full variable domain, completed using reference TRBV7-9 and TRBJ2-1, is DTGVSQNPRHKITKRGQNVTFRCDPISEHNRLYWYRQTLGQGPEFLTYFQNEAQLEKSRLLSDRFSAERPKGSFSTLEIQRTEQGDSAMYLCASSLASGRLRNEQFFGPGTRLTVL.

The V gene is TRBV5-6, the J gene TRBJ1-2; D may be TRBD1 (5 bases). Germline lookup yields CDR1 SGHDT and CDR2 YYEEEE. Between the trimmed V and J ends, which lost 4 bases and 4 bases, there was a span of 11 bases. The CDR3 loop spans 13 amino acids. CDR3 residues: CASSRLDSYGYTF. CDR3 coding DNA: TGTGCCAGCAGCAGACTTGACAGCTATGGCTACACCTTC.

Worth noting for this clonotype: A much larger clone is a single base away; this may be a read error. The CDR3 loop reads CASSLFGVQEQYF. DNA for the CDR3: TGTGCCAGCAGTTTATTCGGGGTACAAGAGCAGTACTTC. The chain combines TRBV28 with TRBJ2-7, with D possibly being TRBD2 (5 bases). The germline V gene has CDR1 MDHEN and CDR2 SYDVKM. This CDR3 contains 13 residues. Deletions cut 1 base from V and 7 bases from J, with 11 bases between. Supplemented by reference TRBV28 and TRBJ2-7, the full variable domain reads DVKVTQSSRYLVKRTGEKVFLECVQDMDHENMFWYRQDPGLGLRLIYFSYDVKMKEKGDIPEGYSVSREKKERFSLILESASTNQTSMYLCASSLFGVQEQYFGPGTRLTVT.

In this sample, this clonotype turned up many times. V and J are TRBV19 and TRBJ1-5; tentatively, D is TRBD1 (6 bases). This CDR3 has 14 amino acids. Germline V CDR1 and CDR2: LNHDA, SQIVND (reference sequence). The V end was cut by 5 bases, the J end by 2 bases, with 10 bases between. CDR3 DNA: TGTGCCAGTAGTCGATCAGGGGGCAATCAGCCCCAGCATTTT. Translated, it gives CASSRSGGNQPQHF.

This clonotype was detected ten times or more. This rearrangement joins TRBV7-9 to TRBJ2-3, with no clear D. This CDR3 spans 14 amino acids. Trimming cost V 3 bases and J 2 bases, with 9 bases left between them. CDR1 and CDR2 (germline): SEHNR, FQNEAQ (reference sequence). The CDR3 is CASSLGINTDTQYF. DNA for the CDR3: TGTGCCAGCAGCTTGGGTATTAACACAGATACGCAGTATTTT.

At least ten counts were recorded for this clonotype. The V and J genes are TRBV11-2 and TRBJ1-4; no clear D. Trimming took off 3 bases at V and 5 bases at J, with 13 bases between the two ends. The CDR3 loop spans 15 amino acids. Germline V gives CDR1 SGHAT, CDR2 FQNNGV. CDR3 DNA sequence: TGTGCCAGCAGCTTTAATCGGGGAGGCAATGAAAAACTGTTTTTT. It is translated as CASSFNRGGNEKLFF.

The chain carries TRBV3-1 and TRBJ2-7; D unclear. This CDR3 is built from 12 residues. The V gene lost 2 bases and the J gene lost 4 bases, with 6 bases spanning the gap. Germline loops: CDR1 LGHDT, CDR2 YNNKEL (reference sequence). Here the CDR3 reads CASSQFQYEQYF. The CDR3 nucleotides are TGTGCCAGCAGCCAATTTCAATACGAGCAGTACTTC.

This clonotype has just a few counts. V is TRBV6-1 and J is TRBJ2-7; TRBD2 matches at 9 bases. The ends lost 7 bases at V and 0 bases at J; junction bases unmatched: 7. Per germline, CDR1 MNHNS and CDR2 SASEGT. This CDR3 is 15 amino acids long. The DNA for the CDR3 is TGTGCCAGCAACCTAGCGGGACGTTACTCCTACGAGCAGTACTTC. It specifies CASNLAGRYSYEQYF.